Shown below are 21 T cell receptor beta chains from a single sample sequenced in a study of T cells after yellow fever vaccination. TCRdb redid the calling of the 5' RACE reads with MiXCR, one entry per CDR3 protein. Of just under 600,000 distinct CDR3 sequences in the sample, roughly 13% were seen once. Sample: PBMCs, taken on the day of the yellow fever booster vaccination. The receptor source for this set is a man aged 25 to 45 who received the YFV17D yellow fever vaccine.

A single count supports this clonotype. The chain combines TRBV5-1 with TRBJ1-6; 9 bases align to TRBD1. The germline gives CDR1 SGHRS, CDR2 YFSETQ. This CDR3 region has 16 residues. V shed 0 bases, J shed 7 bases, and the junction held 5 bases outside the gene matches. This CDR3 is CASSLVVGTGNSPLHF. The CDR3 nucleotides are TGCGCCAGCAGCTTGGTCGTCGGGACAGGGAATTCACCCCTCCACTTT.

This clonotype was observed a handful of times. For the CDR3, the DNA is TGCGCCAGCAGCTTGGATGGACTAGCGGTCCTCGAGCAGTTCTTC. Translated: CASSLDGLAVLEQFF. The chain links TRBV5-1 to TRBJ2-1, with 10 bases lining up with TRBD2. Germline V gene sequence: CDR1 SGHRS, CDR2 YFSETQ. This CDR3 is 15 amino acids long. V gave up 0 bases and J gave up 10 bases; unmatched junction bases: 7.

This clonotype was detected only a few times. J is TRBJ2-5 and V is TRBV28, with 8 positions matching TRBD2. With V trimmed by 6 bases and J by 5 bases, 17 bases remained unmatched. This CDR3 contains 17 residues. CDR1 is MDHEN, CDR2 SYDVKM, per germline. CDR3 sequence: CASRWSASGPPGETQYF. In DNA, the CDR3 is TGTGCCAGCAGGTGGTCGGCTAGCGGGCCACCGGGGGAGACCCAGTACTTC.

The CDR3 DNA follows: TGTGCCAGCTCACCACAAGGGTCCGGGGAGCTGTTTTTT. It translates to CASSPQGSGELFF. The chain recombines TRBV18 with TRBJ2-2; D remains ambiguous. With 1 base removed from V and 6 bases from J, the gap between germline ends came to 6 bases. The CDR3 totals 13 residues. CDR1 is KGHSH and CDR2 is LQKENI in the germline V gene.

This clonotype was detected a few times. One end of the junction varies from germline; a read error may be responsible. CDR3 nucleotide sequence: TGTGCCACCAGCAGAGATCTGGAGGAAGGTCGCCAGTTC. Residues: CATSRDLEEGRQF. The gene calls are TRBV15 and TRBJ2-7, with D perhaps matching TRBD2 (5 bases). Germline lookup yields CDR1 LNHNV and CDR2 YYDKDF (reference sequence). The CDR3 consists of 13 residues.

The chain uses TRBV20-1 and TRBJ2-1, with a possible D match to TRBD1 (5 bases). The V end lost 0 bases, the J end lost 7 bases, and 13 bases lay between the germline ends. This CDR3 contains 14 residues. Germline CDR1 DFQATT, CDR2 SNEGSKA (reference sequence). The CDR3 protein is CSARDGAGRNEQFF. DNA for the CDR3: TGCAGTGCTAGAGATGGAGCAGGGCGAAATGAGCAGTTCTTC.

This clonotype has only a few counts. The rearrangement uses TRBV27 and TRBJ2-3, with 7 bases identical to TRBD2. V dropped 4 bases and J dropped 5; count of bases not matched to a gene: 9. Germline CDR1 MNHEY, CDR2 SMNVEV (reference sequence). The CDR3 is 15 residues long. CDR3 residues: CASSSRSGNVDTQYF. The CDR3 DNA reads as TGTGCCAGCAGTTCACGGAGCGGGAATGTAGATACGCAGTATTTT.

The rearrangement uses TRBV12-5 and TRBJ2-5; TRBD2 agrees at 13 bases. This CDR3 spans 16 amino acids. V gave up 1 base and J gave up 3 bases; unmatched junction bases: 2. Germline CDR1 and CDR2: LGHNT and FRNRAP. The CDR3 DNA reads as TGTGCTAGTGGTTTGGGGACTAGCGGGAGCAAAGAGACCCAGTACTTC. Protein product: CASGLGTSGSKETQYF.

The chain couples TRBV28 to TRBJ2-7; TRBD1 is a possible D gene (6 bases). CDR3 length: 14 amino acids. Germline V gene sequence: CDR1 MDHEN, CDR2 SYDVKM. Trimming shortened V by 5 bases and J by 2 bases, and 13 bases separated the two germline ends. In DNA, the CDR3 is TGTGCCAGCAGTCCGCTACAGGGTCCCTACGAGCAGTACTTC. It yields the protein CASSPLQGPYEQYF.

J is TRBJ2-7 and V is TRBV7-8; 7 nucleotides line up with TRBD2. The germline V gene encodes CDR1 SGHVS and CDR2 FQNEAQ. V lost 2 bases, J lost 3 bases, and 4 bases stayed unmatched. The CDR3 extends over 14 amino acids. CDR3 in amino acids: CASSLLAANYEQYF. CDR3 coding DNA: TGTGCCAGCAGCTTACTAGCGGCTAACTACGAGCAGTACTTC.

J is TRBJ1-4 and V is TRBV20-1, with a weak D call TRBD1 (6 bases). V was clipped by 0 bases and J by 2 bases, with 10 bases between them. The CDR3 contains 15 residues. Germline-derived CDR1 and CDR2 are DFQATT and SNEGSKA (reference sequence). The CDR3 bases are TGCAGTGCTAGAGATCTCCAGGGGACTAATGAAAAACTGTTTTTT. Protein product: CSARDLQGTNEKLFF.

In this sample, this clonotype turned up a few times. This chain uses TRBV5-1 with TRBJ2-5; possible D gene TRBD1, 6 bases. Germline CDR1 and CDR2: SGHRS and YFSETQ. This CDR3 spans 13 amino acids. Trimming cost V 1 base and J 5 bases, with 9 bases left between them. CDR3 DNA: TGCGCCAGCAGCTTGACAGGGTGGGAGACCCAGTACTTC. Its translation is CASSLTGWETQYF.

This clonotype occurred many times. The gene calls are TRBV2 and TRBJ2-3; D is possibly TRBD2 (6 bases). V was shortened by 0 bases and J by 8 bases, with 9 bases between the two germline ends. The germline CDR1 and CDR2 sequences are SNHLY and FYNNEI. The CDR3 extends over 13 amino acids. CDR3 sequence reads: CASSEAGLVTQYF. The CDR3 nucleotides read TGTGCCAGCAGTGAAGCGGGACTCGTTACGCAGTATTTT.

CDR3 DNA sequence: TGTGCCAGCAGCCAAACGGGACTAGCGGGTCGAAGGAGCAATGAGCAGTTCTTC. As protein: CASSQTGLAGRRSNEQFF. The chain joins TRBV14 to TRBJ2-1; the match to TRBD2 covers 12 bases. The V gene end was trimmed by 2 bases and the J gene end by 6 bases; junction bases not matched to a gene: 11. The CDR3 runs 18 residues. Germline V gives CDR1 SGHDN, CDR2 FVKESK.

The V call is TRBV7-8, the J call TRBJ2-3; 7 bases line up with TRBD2. The CDR3 sequence is 11 residues long. J gave up 8 bases and V 6 bases, and 2 bases lay outside the gene matches. From germline, CDR1 is SGHVS and CDR2 FQNEAQ. The CDR3 spells CASRGGFTQYF. In DNA form, the CDR3 reads TGTGCCAGCAGGGGGGGGTTTACGCAGTATTTT.

This clonotype was seen only a few times. The J gene is TRBJ2-1, the V gene TRBV25-1; D unclear. This CDR3 is 15 amino acids long. Looked up from germline, CDR1 is MGHDK and CDR2 is SYGVNS. Deletions cut 3 bases from V and 1 base from J, with 10 bases between. As DNA, the CDR3 is TGTGCCAGCAGTGATCCGGCCCCGTCCTACAATGAGCAGTTCTTC. Its translation is CASSDPAPSYNEQFF.

This clonotype was found a few times. The chain couples TRBV20-1 to TRBJ2-5; no definite D call. V gave up 6 bases and J gave up 5 bases, with 19 bases separating them. Germline V gene data show CDR1 as DFQATT and CDR2 as SNEGSKA (reference sequence). This CDR3 is built from 14 residues. In nucleotides, the CDR3 is TGCAGTGCCATCCGTTGGGCGGTGGAGGAGACCCAGTACTTC. Encoded protein: CSAIRWAVEETQYF.

This clonotype was seen a few times. This chain joins TRBV12-3 or TRBV12-4 and TRBJ2-5, with 11 bases identical to TRBD2. With 3 bases clipped from V and 4 bases from J, the junction kept 10 bases outside the gene matches. The CDR3 is made up of 17 amino acids. CDR3 residues: CASSFVPTSGTSETQYF. CDR3 bases: TGTGCCAGCAGTTTTGTCCCGACTAGCGGGACATCAGAGACCCAGTACTTC.

A few counts support this clonotype. The V call is TRBV20-1, the J call TRBJ1-2; tentatively, D is TRBD1 (6 bases). Per germline, CDR1 DFQATT and CDR2 SNEGSKA (reference sequence). The CDR3 is 13 amino acids. V shed 5 bases and J shed 4 bases, with 14 bases lying between them. The CDR3 spells CSAPTGFSYGYTF. In DNA form, the CDR3 reads TGCAGTGCTCCCACAGGGTTCAGCTATGGCTACACCTTC.

The chain is built from TRBV9 and TRBJ2-1; unclear D gene. Germline V gene data show CDR1 as SGDLS and CDR2 as YYNGEE. CDR3 length: 15 residues. V dropped 2 bases and J dropped 7 bases, with 16 bases sitting between them. CDR3 sequence reads: CASSVMLGENNEQFF. The CDR3 DNA follows: TGTGCCAGCAGCGTTATGCTTGGCGAAAATAATGAGCAGTTCTTC.

This sequence joins TRBV23-1 and TRBJ2-7; D is possibly TRBD1 or TRBD2 (6 bases each). TRBV23-1 is designated an ORF whose function remains uncertain. The CDR3 is 12 amino acids. The CDR3 here is CGVRGPTHEQYF. CDR3 DNA sequence: TGCGGCGTACGGGGGCCCACCCACGAGCAGTACTTC.